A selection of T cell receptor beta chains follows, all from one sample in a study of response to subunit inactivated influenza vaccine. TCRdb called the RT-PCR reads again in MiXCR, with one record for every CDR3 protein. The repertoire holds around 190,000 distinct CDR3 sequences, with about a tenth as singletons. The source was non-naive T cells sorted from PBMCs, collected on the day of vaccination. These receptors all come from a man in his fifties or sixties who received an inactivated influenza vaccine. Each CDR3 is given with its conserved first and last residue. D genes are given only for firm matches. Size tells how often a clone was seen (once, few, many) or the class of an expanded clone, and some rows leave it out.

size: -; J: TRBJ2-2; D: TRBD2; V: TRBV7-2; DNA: TGTGCCAGCAGCACCTTTGGACTAGTGACTTTCAGCGGGGAGCTGTTTTTT; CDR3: CASSTFGLVTFSGELFF
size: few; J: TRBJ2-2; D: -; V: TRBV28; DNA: TGTGCCAGCAGTGACAGGAGGTCCAGGGAGCTGTTTTTT; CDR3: CASSDRRSRELFF
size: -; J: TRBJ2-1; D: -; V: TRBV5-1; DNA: TGCGCCAGCAGCCGAAATAGCGGAGACGCCTACAATGAGCAGTTCTTC; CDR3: CASSRNSGDAYNEQFF
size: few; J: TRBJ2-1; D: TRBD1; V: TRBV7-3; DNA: TGTGCCAGCAGCAAACAGGGGGCGCGATACAATGAGCAGTTCTTC; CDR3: CASSKQGARYNEQFF
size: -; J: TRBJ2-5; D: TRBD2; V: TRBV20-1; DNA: TGCAGTGCCGGTAGAGCCAGCGGGAGACCAGAGACCCAGTACTTC; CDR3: CSAGRASGRPETQYF
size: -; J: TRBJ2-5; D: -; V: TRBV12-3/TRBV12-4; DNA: TGTGCCAGCAGTTCAAACAGGGCGGGGGACCAAGAGACCCAGTACTTC; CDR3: CASSSNRAGDQETQYF
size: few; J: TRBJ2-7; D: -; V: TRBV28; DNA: TGTGCCAGCAGTTTATTAGCGGAGAACTACGAGCAGTACTTC; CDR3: CASSLLAENYEQYF
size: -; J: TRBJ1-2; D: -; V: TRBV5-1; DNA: TGCGCCAGCAGCTCGGGATCGGGGGGCGGTGGCTACACCTTC; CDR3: CASSSGSGGGGYTF
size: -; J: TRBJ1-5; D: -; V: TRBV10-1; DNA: TGCGCCAGCAGTGAGTCGAATCAGCCCCAGCATTTT; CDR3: CASSESNQPQHF
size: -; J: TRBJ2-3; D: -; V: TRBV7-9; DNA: TGTGCCAGCAGCTTAGCATCAAATAAAGATACGCAGTATTTT; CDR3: CASSLASNKDTQYF
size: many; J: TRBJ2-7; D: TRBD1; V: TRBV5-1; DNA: TGCGCCAGCAGCGGGGGACAGGGCTACGAGCAGTACTTC; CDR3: CASSGGQGYEQYF
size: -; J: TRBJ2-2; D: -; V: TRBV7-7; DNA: TGTGCCAGCAGCTTAAGGGCGTCCGGGGAGCTGTTTTTT; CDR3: CASSLRASGELFF
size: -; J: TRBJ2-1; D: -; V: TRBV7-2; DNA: TGTGCCAGCAGCGGGGGGGCGGGTAATGAGCAGTTCTTC; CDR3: CASSGGAGNEQFF
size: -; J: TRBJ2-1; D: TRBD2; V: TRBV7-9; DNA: TGTGCCAGCAGCATAGCGGGAGGGGAGCAGTTCTTC; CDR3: CASSIAGGEQFF
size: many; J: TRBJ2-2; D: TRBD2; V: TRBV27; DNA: TGTGCCAGCAGTTTATCGACTAGCCCCGGGGAGCTGTTTTTT; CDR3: CASSLSTSPGELFF
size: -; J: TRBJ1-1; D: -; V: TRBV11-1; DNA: TGTGCCAGCAGCTTACCTCCGTGGCAGGGAAAAGCGAACACTGAAGCTTTCTTT; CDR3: CASSLPPWQGKANTEAFF
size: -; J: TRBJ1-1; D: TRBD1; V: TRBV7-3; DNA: TGTGCCAGCAGCTTCTCGACAGGGCCGAACACTGAAGCTTTCTTT; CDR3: CASSFSTGPNTEAFF
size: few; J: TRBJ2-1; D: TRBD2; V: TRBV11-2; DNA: TGTGCCAGCAGCGCCTCCGGGACTAGCGGGGGGCGTCTAAATGAGCAGTTCTTC; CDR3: CASSASGTSGGRLNEQFF
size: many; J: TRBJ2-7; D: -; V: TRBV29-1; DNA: TGCAGCGTTGTCGCTGGAGTCTCCTACGAGCAGTACTTC; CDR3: CSVVAGVSYEQYF
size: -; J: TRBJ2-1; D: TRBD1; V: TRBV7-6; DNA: TGTGCCAGCAGCTTAGGACAGGGGGCTAACAATGAGCAGTTCTTC; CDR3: CASSLGQGANNEQFF
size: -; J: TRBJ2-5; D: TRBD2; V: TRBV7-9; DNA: TGTGCCAGCAGCGCAAGGACTAGCGGAGAGACCCAGTACTTC; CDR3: CASSARTSGETQYF
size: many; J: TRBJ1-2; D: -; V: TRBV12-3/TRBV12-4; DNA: TGTGCCAGCAGTTTAGAGGGCCGCTATGGCTACACCTTC; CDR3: CASSLEGRYGYTF
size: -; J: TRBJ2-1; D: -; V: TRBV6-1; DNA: TGTGCCAGCAGCCCGTATAGGAGCTCCTACAATGAGCAGTTCTTC; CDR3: CASSPYRSSYNEQFF
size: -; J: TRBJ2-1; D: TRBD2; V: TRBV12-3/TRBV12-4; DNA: TGTGCCAGCAGCTCAGTGGTCGGGACTAGCGGGAGGGTCGGCTACAATGAGCAGTTCTTC; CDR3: CASSSVVGTSGRVGYNEQFF
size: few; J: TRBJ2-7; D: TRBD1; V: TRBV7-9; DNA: TGTGCCAGCAGCCCTCGACAGGGCGGCTACGAGCAGTACTTC; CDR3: CASSPRQGGYEQYF
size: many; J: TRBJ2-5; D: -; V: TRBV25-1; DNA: TGTGCCAGCAGTGAATATAGATCTCAAGGCCTCCAAGAGACCCAGTACTTC; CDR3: CASSEYRSQGLQETQYF
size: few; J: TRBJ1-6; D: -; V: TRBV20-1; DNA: TGCAGTGCCCCACTCCAAGGGAATTCACCCCTCCACTTT; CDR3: CSAPLQGNSPLHF
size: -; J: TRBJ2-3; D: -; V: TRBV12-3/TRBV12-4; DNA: TGTGCCAGCAGTTTACTCGGGGGAGACACAGATACGCAGTATTTT; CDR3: CASSLLGGDTDTQYF
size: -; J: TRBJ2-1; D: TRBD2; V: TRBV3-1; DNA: TGTGCCAGCAGCTATGGACTAGGTCAGAGCCATGAGCAGTTCTTC; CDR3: CASSYGLGQSHEQFF
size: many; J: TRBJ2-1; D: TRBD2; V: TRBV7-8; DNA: TGTGCCAGCGGGAGCTTAGTGTGGGGCCTAGCGGGGAAAAGTGGTGAGCAGTTCTTC; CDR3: CASGSLVWGLAGKSGEQFF
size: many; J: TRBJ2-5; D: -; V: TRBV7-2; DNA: TGTGCCAGCAGCTTAGGGCCAGAAGAGACCCAGTACTTC; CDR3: CASSLGPEETQYF
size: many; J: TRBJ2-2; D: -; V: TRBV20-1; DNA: TGCAGTGCTACGGGGACGAACACCGGGGAGCTGTTTTTT; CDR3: CSATGTNTGELFF
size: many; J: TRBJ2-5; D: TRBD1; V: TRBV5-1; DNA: TGCGCCAGCAGCCCGACAGGGCAAGAGACCCAGTACTTC; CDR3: CASSPTGQETQYF
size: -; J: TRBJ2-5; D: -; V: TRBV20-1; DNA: TGCAGTGCGTCGGAGGGAGCCCAAGAGACCCAGTACTTC; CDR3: CSASEGAQETQYF
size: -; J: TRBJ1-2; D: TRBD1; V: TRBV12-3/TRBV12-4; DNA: TGTGCCAGCAGTTTGAGGGCAGGGGGCGATGGCTACACCTTC; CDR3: CASSLRAGGDGYTF
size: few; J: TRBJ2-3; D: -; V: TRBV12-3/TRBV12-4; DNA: TGTGCCAGCAGTCCCCGTGGGGCGTGGAGCACAGATACGCAGTATTTT; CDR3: CASSPRGAWSTDTQYF
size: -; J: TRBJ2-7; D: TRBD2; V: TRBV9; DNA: TGTGCCAGCAGCGTTGGACTAGCGGGAGACCACTCCTACGAGCAGTACTTC; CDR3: CASSVGLAGDHSYEQYF
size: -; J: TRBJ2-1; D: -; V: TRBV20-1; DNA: TGCAGTGCTAGTTGGAAAGTAGGCGGGGAGCAGTTCTTC; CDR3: CSASWKVGGEQFF
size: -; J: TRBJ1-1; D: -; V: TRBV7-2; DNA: TGTGCCAGCAGCTTTCGGACTGCTTCGAACACTGAAGCTTTCTTT; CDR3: CASSFRTASNTEAFF
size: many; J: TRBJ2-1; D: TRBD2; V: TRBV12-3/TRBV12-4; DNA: TGTGCCAGCAGACCACGAGGGCGGGAGGGCAATGAGCAGTTCTTC; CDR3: CASRPRGREGNEQFF
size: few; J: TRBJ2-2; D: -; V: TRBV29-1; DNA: TGCAGCGTTGAACGTGGGAGGGGGACCGGGGAGCTGTTTTTT; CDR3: CSVERGRGTGELFF
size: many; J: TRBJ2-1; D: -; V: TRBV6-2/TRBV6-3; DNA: TGTGCCTCCTCCCGGACCGGCTTCTTATACAATGAGCAGTTCTTC; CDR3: CASSRTGFLYNEQFF
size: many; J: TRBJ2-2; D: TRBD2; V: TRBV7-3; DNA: TGTGCCAGCAGCTCTAGCGGGAACACCGGGGAGCTGTTTTTT; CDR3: CASSSSGNTGELFF
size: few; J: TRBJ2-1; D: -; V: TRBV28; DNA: TGTGCCAGCTCGAGTAGGGAGAGCTTCTACAATGAGCAGTTCTTC; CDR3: CASSSRESFYNEQFF
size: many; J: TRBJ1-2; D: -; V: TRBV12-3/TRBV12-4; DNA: TGTGCCAGCAGTCCCCTAACGGGGGGCAGAGGAGGCTACACCTTC; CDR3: CASSPLTGGRGGYTF
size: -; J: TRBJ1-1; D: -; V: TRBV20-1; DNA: TGCAGTGCTAGTGGGATTGGACGGATGAACACTGAAGCTTTCTTT; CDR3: CSASGIGRMNTEAFF
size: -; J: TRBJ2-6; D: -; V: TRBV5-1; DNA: TGCGCCAGCAGCTTGGAGTTGGTGTGGGAGACTGGGGCCAACGTCCTGACTTTC; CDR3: CASSLELVWETGANVLTF
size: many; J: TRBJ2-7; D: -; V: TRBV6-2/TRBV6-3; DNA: TGTGCCAGCAGTTACTACGGCGGCTACGAGCAGTACTTC; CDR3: CASSYYGGYEQYF
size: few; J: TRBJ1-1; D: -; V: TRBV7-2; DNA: TGTGCCAGCAGCTCTGGGCGGGGGAGAACTGAAGCTTTCTTT; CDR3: CASSSGRGRTEAFF
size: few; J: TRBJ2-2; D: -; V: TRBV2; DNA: TGTGCCAGCAGTGTAGCGCAACCAGGGGAGCTGTTTTTT; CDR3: CASSVAQPGELFF
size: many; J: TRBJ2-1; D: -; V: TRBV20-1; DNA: TGCAGTGCTAGAGGGCTCGGCTACGGACTCCTAGGGGATGAGCAGTTCTTC; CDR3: CSARGLGYGLLGDEQFF
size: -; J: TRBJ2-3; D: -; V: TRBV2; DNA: TGTGCCAGCGGTACGACAGGTCGGACAGATACGCAGTATTTT; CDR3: CASGTTGRTDTQYF
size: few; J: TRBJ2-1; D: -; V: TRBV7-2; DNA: TGTGCCAGCAGCTTATATATTTCCAATGAGCAGTTCTTC; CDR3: CASSLYISNEQFF
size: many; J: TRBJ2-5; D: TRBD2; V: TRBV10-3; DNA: TGTGCCATCAGAATAGCGGGACAAGAGACCCAGTACTTC; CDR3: CAIRIAGQETQYF
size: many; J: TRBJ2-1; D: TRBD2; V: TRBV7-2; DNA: TGTGCCAGCAGCCCGGTGGCGGGAGTGGGATATGAGCAGTTCTTC; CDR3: CASSPVAGVGYEQFF
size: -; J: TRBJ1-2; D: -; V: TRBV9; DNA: TGTGCCAGCAGCGTAGACGGCGGCGCTAACTATGGCTACACCTTC; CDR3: CASSVDGGANYGYTF
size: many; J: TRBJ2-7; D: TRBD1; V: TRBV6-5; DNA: TGTGCCAGCAGTTACATTCAGGGGGATGTCGAGCAGTACTTC; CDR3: CASSYIQGDVEQYF
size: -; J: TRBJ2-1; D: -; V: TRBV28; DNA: TGTGCCAGCAGTCGTGTCCATGAGCAGTTCTTC; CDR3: CASSRVHEQFF
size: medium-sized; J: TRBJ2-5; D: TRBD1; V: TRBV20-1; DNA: TGCAGTGCTAGTCCCTCCGGACAGGGATTTTCGAAGACCCAGTACTTC; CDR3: CSASPSGQGFSKTQYF